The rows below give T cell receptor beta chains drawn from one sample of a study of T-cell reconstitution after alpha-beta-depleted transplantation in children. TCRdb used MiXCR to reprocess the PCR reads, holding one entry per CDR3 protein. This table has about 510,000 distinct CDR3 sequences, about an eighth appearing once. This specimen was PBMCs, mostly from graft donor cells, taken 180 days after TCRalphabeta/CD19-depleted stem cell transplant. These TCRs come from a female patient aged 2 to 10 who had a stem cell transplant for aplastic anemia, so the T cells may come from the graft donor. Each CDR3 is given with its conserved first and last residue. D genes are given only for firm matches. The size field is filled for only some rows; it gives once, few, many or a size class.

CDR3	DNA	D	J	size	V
CASSLFPKVFLTDTQYF	TGTGCCAGCAGCTTGTTTCCGAAGGTGTTTCTCACAGATACGCAGTATTTT	.	TRBJ2-3	.	TRBV5-5
CSVWTGGAETQYF	TGCAGCGTGTGGACAGGGGGCGCGGAGACCCAGTACTTC	TRBD1	TRBJ2-5	few	TRBV29-1
CSVESGAFPTYEQYF	TGCAGCGTTGAGTCGGGGGCCTTCCCCACCTACGAGCAGTACTTC	.	TRBJ2-7	many	TRBV29-1
CASTGRPGPIYEQYF	TGTGCCAGCACTGGACGACCGGGACCTATCTACGAGCAGTACTTC	.	TRBJ2-7	few	TRBV4-2
CASSQRTGDTQYF	TGTGCCAGCAGTCAGAGGACCGGGGATACGCAGTATTTT	.	TRBJ2-3	few	TRBV6-8
CSAYPLERGSYNEQFF	TGCAGTGCTTACCCACTGGAGCGGGGTTCCTACAATGAGCAGTTCTTC	TRBD2	TRBJ2-1	few	TRBV20-1
CASSPQAGTNTGELFF	TGTGCCAGCAGTCCCCAGGCGGGGACGAACACCGGGGAGCTGTTTTTT	.	TRBJ2-2	many	TRBV12-3/TRBV12-4
CASTLSGTYTEAFF	TGTGCCAGCACCCTAAGCGGGACGTACACTGAAGCTTTCTTT	.	TRBJ1-1	few	TRBV6-2/TRBV6-3
CASSSRRGGTEAFF	TGTGCCAGCAGTTCGCGGCGGGGAGGCACTGAAGCTTTCTTT	.	TRBJ1-1	many	TRBV6-5
CASSPGLAGVQFF	TGTGCCAGCTCACCGGGACTAGCGGGAGTGCAGTTCTTC	TRBD2	TRBJ2-1	.	TRBV18
CASSLLGVASSYNSPLHF	TGTGCCAGCTCACTCTTAGGGGTCGCGAGCTCCTATAATTCACCCCTCCACTTT	.	TRBJ1-6	.	TRBV18
CASRVGWGPDTQYF	TGTGCCAGCAGGGTCGGTTGGGGCCCAGATACGCAGTATTTT	.	TRBJ2-3	.	TRBV7-9
CSFWGIESANYGYTF	TGCAGCTTCTGGGGGATTGAGTCCGCTAACTATGGCTACACCTTC	.	TRBJ1-2	few	TRBV29-1
CATSDHGQRQETQYF	TGTGCCACCAGTGACCATGGACAGCGACAAGAGACCCAGTACTTC	.	TRBJ2-5	.	TRBV24-1
CASSHSVHEQFF	TGTGCCAGCAGTCATTCGGTACATGAGCAGTTCTTC	.	TRBJ2-1	.	TRBV12-3/TRBV12-4
CSVQVQQETQYF	TGCAGCGTTCAAGTTCAGCAAGAGACCCAGTACTTC	.	TRBJ2-5	many	TRBV29-1
CSARDRKQYF	TGCAGTGCTAGAGATAGGAAGCAGTACTTC	.	TRBJ2-7	few	TRBV20-1
CSVEYLSGGRNTIYF	TGCAGCGTTGAATATCTGTCGGGCGGGAGAAACACCATATATTTT	.	TRBJ1-3	many	TRBV29-1
CASKTGPGNQPQHF	TGCGCCAGCAAGACAGGTCCCGGCAATCAGCCCCAGCATTTT	.	TRBJ1-5	many	TRBV5-1
CASRGDGLSYEQYF	TGTGCCAGCAGGGGGGACGGACTCTCCTACGAGCAGTACTTC	.	TRBJ2-7	few	TRBV6-1
CASSPRQGASPLHF	TGTGCCAGCAGCCCAAGACAGGGGGCCTCACCCCTCCACTTT	TRBD1	TRBJ1-6	.	TRBV5-6
CASARTANTGELFF	TGTGCCAGCGCACGGACAGCGAACACCGGGGAGCTGTTTTTT	.	TRBJ2-2	.	TRBV7-9